Listed below are T cell receptor beta chains from one sample, sequenced in a study of CD8+ T cells in alopecia areata. Produced via immunoSEQ multiplex PCR; TCRdb's table is partial and in-frame only. Of approximately 210,000 clones in the sample, approximately 72% were seen once. Sequenced here: CD4+ T cells sorted from blood, sampled at approximately week 45, from a patient treated with tofacitinib. The receptors come from a human donor with alopecia areata. CDR3s include the opening cysteine and the closing phenylalanine or tryptophan. Fields, in order: clone size, J gene, D gene, V gene, CDR3 protein, CDR3 DNA. The D gene is left open where the match is weak. Clone size is stated in some rows and not others, as once, few, many or a class when expanded.

size: NA
J: TRBJ2-7
D: NA
V: TRBV30
CDR3: CAWSPTRSFLSSYEQYF
DNA: TGTGCCTGGAGTCCAACCCGATCATTCTTGAGCTCCTACGAGCAGTACTTC

size: NA
J: TRBJ1-2
D: TRBD1
V: TRBV11-2
CDR3: CASSLVGFDRANGYTF
DNA: TGTGCCAGCAGCTTAGTAGGATTCGACAGGGCAAATGGCTACACCTTC

size: NA
J: TRBJ1-6
D: NA
V: TRBV10-2
CDR3: CASRDLNSPLHF
DNA: TGCGCCAGCCGGGACCTCAATTCACCCCTCCACTTT

size: few
J: TRBJ2-5
D: TRBD2
V: TRBV30
CDR3: CAWSSGTRNQETQYF
DNA: TGTGCCTGGAGTTCCGGGACTAGAAATCAAGAGACCCAGTACTTC

size: NA
J: TRBJ1-1
D: NA
V: TRBV29-1
CDR3: CSVNLLEGSAFF
DNA: TGCAGCGTTAATTTACTGGAGGGGAGTGCTTTCTTT

size: NA
J: TRBJ2-5
D: NA
V: TRBV4-1
CDR3: CASSQVLGKTQYF
DNA: TGCGCCAGCAGCCAAGTCCTAGGGAAGACCCAGTACTTC

size: NA
J: TRBJ2-2
D: TRBD1
V: TRBV5-1
CDR3: CASSHRDSNTGELFF
DNA: TGCGCCAGCAGCCACCGGGACAGTAACACCGGGGAGCTGTTTTTT

size: NA
J: TRBJ2-5
D: NA
V: TRBV25-1
CDR3: CASSEQGRHGETQYF
DNA: TGTGCCAGCAGTGAGCAAGGGAGACATGGAGAGACCCAGTACTTC

size: NA
J: TRBJ1-2
D: NA
V: TRBV30
CDR3: CAWRSPGRNFYGYTF
DNA: TGTGCCTGGAGATCCCCGGGACGAAACTTCTATGGCTACACCTTC

size: many
J: TRBJ2-4
D: NA
V: TRBV5-6
CDR3: CASSTGRAVDIQYF
DNA: TGTGCCAGCAGCACTGGCAGGGCTGTAGACATTCAGTACTTC

size: few
J: TRBJ2-5
D: NA
V: TRBV14
CDR3: CASSQDRRGSETQYF
DNA: TGTGCCAGCAGCCAAGATCGACGGGGGAGCGAGACCCAGTACTTC

size: NA
J: TRBJ2-3
D: NA
V: TRBV29-1
CDR3: CSVAEKRSTDTQYF
DNA: TGCAGCGTTGCGGAGAAAAGGAGCACAGATACGCAGTATTTT

size: few
J: TRBJ2-3
D: TRBD2
V: TRBV7-3
CDR3: CASASSGGQRQGTQYF
DNA: TGTGCCAGCGCGTCTAGCGGGGGCCAACGTCAAGGTACGCAGTATTTT

size: NA
J: TRBJ1-1
D: NA
V: TRBV7-2
CDR3: CASSLMRGTEAFF
DNA: TGTGCCAGCAGCCTAATGAGGGGCACTGAAGCTTTCTTT

size: NA
J: TRBJ1-6
D: NA
V: TRBV27
CDR3: CASRQSGYNSPLHF
DNA: TGTGCCAGCCGTCAGTCAGGGTATAATTCACCCCTCCACTTT

size: NA
J: TRBJ2-3
D: TRBD2
V: TRBV7-8
CDR3: CASSSSGGGTDTQYF
DNA: TGTGCCAGCAGCTCTAGCGGGGGGGGGACAGATACGCAGTATTTT

size: NA
J: TRBJ1-2
D: TRBD1
V: TRBV30
CDR3: CAWSVQGAGGYTF
DNA: TGTGCCTGGAGTGTACAGGGGGCGGGAGGCTACACCTTC

size: NA
J: TRBJ1-1
D: NA
V: TRBV29-1
CDR3: CSVARPLNTEAFF
DNA: TGCAGCGTTGCGCGGCCACTGAACACTGAAGCTTTCTTT

size: NA
J: TRBJ2-5
D: NA
V: TRBV15
CDR3: CATSRVPNRLETQYF
DNA: TGTGCCACCAGCAGGGTCCCTAATAGGTTGGAGACCCAGTACTTC

size: NA
J: TRBJ1-6
D: TRBD1
V: TRBV25-1
CDR3: CASRRDREKPLHF
DNA: TGTGCCAGCAGGCGGGACAGGGAGAAGCCCCTCCACTTT

size: NA
J: TRBJ2-2
D: NA
V: TRBV6-5
CDR3: CASSYGSGPNTGELFF
DNA: TGTGCCAGCAGTTACGGTTCAGGGCCGAACACCGGGGAGCTGTTTTTT

size: NA
J: TRBJ2-2
D: TRBD1
V: TRBV7-9
CDR3: CASSPRATGLGELFF
DNA: TGTGCCAGCAGCCCCAGGGCGACAGGGCTCGGGGAGCTGTTTTTT